The next 32 T cell receptor beta chains were all read from a single sample in a study of monozygotic twins with inflammatory bowel disease. TCRdb reprocessed the 5' RACE reads and reports one entry per CDR3 protein, with no DNA. This listing includes approximately 400,000 distinct CDR3 sequences. Source material: blood. The receptors here all came from a human donor with ulcerative colitis or Crohn's disease, or a healthy co-twin of an affected twin (not recorded which).

CDR3: CSVETTLPNYGYTF. This rearrangement joins TRBV29-1 to TRBJ1-2. The CDR3 covers 14 residues. From germline, CDR1 is SQVTM and CDR2 ANQGSEA.

CDR3 amino acids: CSARPMDGGNTIYF. The gene calls are TRBV29-1 and TRBJ1-3. The CDR3 has 14 amino acids. Germline lookup yields CDR1 SQVTM and CDR2 ANQGSEA.

The chain uses TRBV5-1 and TRBJ2-3; TCRdb calls TRBD1, which cannot be checked without DNA. The CDR3 contains 15 residues. Per germline, CDR1 SGHRS and CDR2 YFSETQ. The CDR3 loop is CASSLAGRVADTQYF.

V gene TRBV6-2 or TRBV6-3 combines with J gene TRBJ2-5; no DNA is available, so the TRBD2 call from TCRdb remains unchecked. The CDR3 covers 13 residues. Germline V CDR1 and CDR2: MNHEY, SVGEGT. This CDR3 reads CASRESGRETQYF.

The rearrangement uses TRBV7-8 and TRBJ2-3; TCRdb proposes TRBD2, but this gene call is untestable without DNA. The germline gives CDR1 SGHVS, CDR2 FQNEAQ. This CDR3 region has 18 residues. The CDR3 loop reads CASRSTPGLDYSTDTQYF. Full variable domain (missing parts from reference TRBV7-8 and TRBJ2-3): GAGVSQSPRYKVAKRGQDVALRCDPISGHVSLFWYQQALGQGPEFLTYFQNEAQLDKSGLPSDRFFAERPEGSVSTLKIQRTQQEDSAVYLCASRSTPGLDYSTDTQYFGPGTRLTVL.

This sequence joins TRBV28 and TRBJ1-4; TCRdb's D gene call, TRBD1, goes unchecked for lack of DNA. This CDR3 comprises 16 residues. Germline-derived CDR1 and CDR2 are MDHEN and SYDVKM. CDR3 in amino acids: CASRSRPGQGAEKLFF.

The V call is TRBV4-3, the J call TRBJ2-2; lacking DNA, the TRBD1 call made by TCRdb goes unchecked. This CDR3 region has 18 residues. CDR1 and CDR2 from the germline V gene are LGHNA and YSLEER. The CDR3 loop reads CASSQEARGGYAAGELFF.

The chain combines TRBV7-2 with TRBJ1-6. Germline V lookup: CDR1 SGHTA, CDR2 FQGNSA. CDR3 length: 15 amino acids. The CDR3 reads CASSLMASEISPLHF.

The chain couples TRBV6-6 to TRBJ2-5; TCRdb outputs TRBD1, but without DNA this stays unchecked. CDR1 is MNHNY and CDR2 is SVGAGI in the germline V gene (reference sequence). CDR3 length equals 14 residues. This CDR3 reads CASSPQGAGETQYF.

The chain links TRBV27 to TRBJ2-5; TCRdb's assignment of TRBD2 cannot be checked, as there is no DNA. Germline CDR1 is MNHEY and CDR2 is SMNVEV (reference sequence). This CDR3 contains 13 residues. The CDR3 spells CASSSSQTETQYF.

The rearrangement joins TRBV5-5 to TRBJ2-1; TCRdb picks TRBD2, but there is no DNA to check that call. CDR1 SGHKS and CDR2 YYEKEE come from the germline V gene (reference sequence). There are 14 residues in the CDR3. This CDR3 is CASSSWEAYNEQFF.

The rearrangement joins TRBV27 to TRBJ2-7. Per the germline V gene, CDR1 is MNHEY and CDR2 is SMNVEV (reference sequence). This CDR3 has 13 amino acids. This chain's CDR3 is CASSLGSTYEQYF.

J is TRBJ1-4 and V is TRBV6-6. Germline CDR1 and CDR2: MNHNY and SVGAGI (reference sequence). The CDR3 covers 14 residues. The CDR3: CASSYPEGNEKLFF.

V and J are TRBV12-3 or TRBV12-4 and TRBJ2-1; TCRdb lists TRBD2, though no DNA is available to test this call. The CDR3 consists of 15 residues. The CDR3 sequence is CASSLARLAGSEQFF.

The genes are TRBV9 and TRBJ1-1; without DNA, the TCRdb call of TRBD1 cannot be checked. The CDR3 is 17 amino acids. Germline V gene lookup returns CDR1 SGDLS and CDR2 YYNGEE. CDR3 sequence reads: CASSYYGDRGPNTEAFF.

The chain employs TRBV7-2 and TRBJ2-7; TCRdb lists TRBD1, though no DNA is available to test this call. The CDR3 loop spans 15 amino acids. The germline V gene encodes CDR1 SGHTA and CDR2 FQGNSA. The CDR3 region is CASSLERGPSYEQYF.

V and J are TRBV20-1 and TRBJ2-1; TCRdb reports TRBD2, a call that lacks DNA to check it against. CDR3 length: 15 residues. Per the germline V gene, CDR1 is DFQATT and CDR2 is SNEGSKA (reference sequence). CDR3 protein: CSARARGAGMNEQFF.

The J gene is TRBJ1-5, the V gene TRBV18; TCRdb calls TRBD1, which cannot be checked without DNA. Per the germline V gene, CDR1 is KGHSH and CDR2 is LQKENI. The CDR3 spans 16 residues. The CDR3 here is CASSRVQGRNNQPQHF.

V usage is TRBV2 and J usage is TRBJ1-5; without DNA, the TCRdb call of TRBD1 cannot be checked. This CDR3 comprises 14 residues. Germline-derived CDR1 and CDR2 are SNHLY and FYNNEI. The CDR3 loop reads CASRTDGGNQPQHF. Variable domain in full (rest from reference TRBV2 and TRBJ1-5): EPEVTQTPSHQVTQMGQEVILRCVPISNHLYFYWYRQILGQKVEFLVSFYNNEISEKSEIFDDQFSVERPDGSNFTLKIRSTKLEDSAMYFCASRTDGGNQPQHFGDGTRLSIL.

The genes are TRBV7-2 and TRBJ1-5; TCRdb's D call of TRBD1 is untestable without DNA. The CDR3 runs to 15 residues. Germline loops: CDR1 SGHTA, CDR2 FQGNSA. CDR3 in amino acids: CASSLLGTANQPQHF.

The gene calls are TRBV5-1 and TRBJ1-1. CDR1 and CDR2 (germline): SGHRS, YFSETQ. This CDR3 region has 14 residues. The CDR3 is CASSLVADGTEAFF.

V and J are TRBV6-8 and TRBJ2-7; TCRdb's D call, TRBD1, is unchecked because there is no DNA. The CDR3 is 14 amino acids. Germline lookup yields CDR1 MNHGY and CDR2 SAAAGT. CDR3: CASSFSGPKYEQYF.

The V gene is TRBV3-1, the J gene TRBJ1-1; lacking DNA, the TRBD1 call made by TCRdb goes unchecked. Looked up from germline, CDR1 is LGHDT and CDR2 is YNNKEL (reference sequence). CDR3 length: 16 residues. CDR3 amino acids: CASSQIRQGMNTEAFF.

The CDR3: CASSPERATNEKLFF. V gene TRBV12-3 or TRBV12-4 combines with J gene TRBJ1-4; TCRdb's D call, TRBD1, is unchecked because there is no DNA. This CDR3 comprises 15 residues.

The J gene is TRBJ2-3, the V gene TRBV11-2; TCRdb returns TRBD1, unconfirmable since there is no DNA. This CDR3 comprises 16 residues. In germline, CDR1 is SGHAT, CDR2 FQNNGV. The CDR3 sequence is CASSLVPGLSTDTQYF.

V gene TRBV19 combines with J gene TRBJ2-1. The V gene's germline CDR1 is LNHDA and CDR2 SQIVND (reference sequence). The CDR3 contains 15 residues. CDR3 region: CASSISRSSYNEQFF.

The V call is TRBV20-1, the J call TRBJ2-1; lacking DNA, the TRBD1 call made by TCRdb goes unchecked. Per the germline V gene, CDR1 is DFQATT and CDR2 is SNEGSKA (reference sequence). The CDR3 length is 17 residues. CDR3 protein: CSATAGTVSSSYNEQFF.

The rearrangement uses TRBV10-3 and TRBJ1-2; the D gene TCRdb calls, TRBD1, cannot be checked with no DNA. Germline V lookup: CDR1 ENHRY, CDR2 SYGVKD. The CDR3 runs to 14 residues. This CDR3 reads CAISEGGMGYGYTF.

The chain combines TRBV18 with TRBJ2-2. The CDR3 runs to 13 residues. Germline V gene sequence: CDR1 KGHSH, CDR2 LQKENI. This chain's CDR3 is CASSPQNTGELFF.

The V gene is TRBV29-1, the J gene TRBJ1-1; the TCRdb D gene call, TRBD1, has no DNA to confirm it. The CDR3 totals 12 residues. Germline CDR1 is SQVTM and CDR2 is ANQGSEA. The CDR3 sequence: CSTQQGVTEAFF. Using reference TRBV29-1 and TRBJ1-1 for the parts outside the CDR3, the full variable domain is SAVISQKPSRDICQRGTSLTIQCQVDSQVTMMFWYRQQPGQSLTLIATANQGSEATYESGFVIDKFPISRPNLTFSTLTVSNMSPEDSSIYLCSTQQGVTEAFFGQGTRLTVV.

The genes are TRBV6-1 and TRBJ2-1. The germline gives CDR1 MNHNS, CDR2 SASEGT. This CDR3 is built from 15 residues. The CDR3 sequence is CASSSWMKGNNEQFF.

The gene calls are TRBV19 and TRBJ1-6; TCRdb picks TRBD1, but there is no DNA to check that call. Germline CDR1 and CDR2: LNHDA and SQIVND (reference sequence). The CDR3 consists of 15 residues. This chain's CDR3 is CASSLGTGGPSPLHF.